This T cell receptor (beta chain) was identified in a study of CD8 T cells in Susac syndrome. Whole-study results and caveats: As the study acknowledged, the number of individuals who were part of its TCR sequencing and HLA analysis was relatively small.

Concerning this clonotype itself: Its antigen is not known.

Trimming pared 2 bases from V and 2 bases from J, leaving 6 bases between. The CDR3 extends over 13 amino acids. 0.5 to 1 ug RNA was reverse transcribed with random hexamers. The amplification used immunoSEQ multiplex PCR on TCR beta CDR3; it spanned 54 Vbeta and 13 Jbeta. TCRdb ran MiXCR on the immunoSEQ multiplex PCR reads and lists one entry per CDR3 protein. The sample has about 120,000 distinct CDR3 sequences, over 90% seen once. Sequencing of TCR beta was undertaken in CD8+ and CD4+ T cells derived from blood. The specimen was CD4+ T cells from PBMCs. The source is a human donor in good health. This rearrangement joins TRBV23-1 to TRBJ2-5, with D uncertain. TRBV23-1 is an ORF for which the function is uncertain. The DNA of the CDR3 is TGCGCCAGCAGTCAAGCTTTACAAGAGACCCAGTACTTC. This codes for CASSQALQETQYF.